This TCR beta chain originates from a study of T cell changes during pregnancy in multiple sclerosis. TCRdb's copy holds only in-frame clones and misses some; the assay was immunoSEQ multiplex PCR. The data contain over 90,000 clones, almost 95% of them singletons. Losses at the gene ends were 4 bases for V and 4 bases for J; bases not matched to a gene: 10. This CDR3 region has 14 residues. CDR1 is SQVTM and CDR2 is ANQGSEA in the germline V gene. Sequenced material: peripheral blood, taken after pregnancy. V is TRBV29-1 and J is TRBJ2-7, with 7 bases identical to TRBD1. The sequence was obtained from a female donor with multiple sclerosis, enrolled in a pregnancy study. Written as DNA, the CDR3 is TGCAGCGTTGTTAGGGCAGGGGGAATATACGAGCAGTACTTC. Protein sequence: CSVVRAGGIYEQYF.